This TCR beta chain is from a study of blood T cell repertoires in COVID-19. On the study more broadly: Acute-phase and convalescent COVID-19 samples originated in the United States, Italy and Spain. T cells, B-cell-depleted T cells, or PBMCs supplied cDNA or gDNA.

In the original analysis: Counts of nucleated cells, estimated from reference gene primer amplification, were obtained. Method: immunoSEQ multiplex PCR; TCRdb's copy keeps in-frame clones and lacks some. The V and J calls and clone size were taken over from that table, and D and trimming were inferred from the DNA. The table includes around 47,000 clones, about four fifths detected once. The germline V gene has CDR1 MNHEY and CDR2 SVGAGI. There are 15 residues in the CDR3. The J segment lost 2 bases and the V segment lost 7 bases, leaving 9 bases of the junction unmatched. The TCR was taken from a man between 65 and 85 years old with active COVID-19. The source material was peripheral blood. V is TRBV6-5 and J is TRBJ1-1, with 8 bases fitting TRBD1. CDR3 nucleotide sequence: TGTGCCAGCACCGAACCCGGGACAGGCAACACTGAAGCTTTCTTT. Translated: CASTEPGTGNTEAFF.